The clone carrying this T cell receptor beta chain was seen only a few times. These data are taken from a study of blood T cell repertoires in COVID-19. At the level of the study: Acute-phase and convalescent COVID-19 samples originated in the United States, Italy and Spain.

TCRdb's copy holds only in-frame clones and misses some; the assay was immunoSEQ multiplex PCR. The sample has 150,000 to 200,000 clones, 80% to 90% seen once. The clonotype originates from a man aged 18 to 30 who had recovered from COVID-19. The sequenced material came from peripheral blood.

The CDR3 DNA is TGTGCCAGCTCCCCCGTTGGGGGGGGGATTGGAGAGACCCAGTACTTC. Protein: CASSPVGGGIGETQYF. The chain links TRBV18 to TRBJ2-5; TRBD2 aligns across 7 bases. V lost 6 bases to trimming and J lost 4 bases; unmatched junction nucleotides: 14. Germline V gives CDR1 KGHSH, CDR2 LQKENI. This CDR3 contains 16 residues.